These 16 T cell receptor beta chains share one sample of origin, sequenced in a study of blood T cell repertoires in COVID-19. TCRdb's table, derived via immunoSEQ multiplex PCR, lists solely in-frame clones and lacks some. The table includes some 68,000 clones, 90% detected once. The sequenced sample consisted of peripheral blood. These receptors originate from a man aged 45-60 years with COVID-19, enrolled during active disease.

The genes are TRBV12-3 or TRBV12-4 and TRBJ2-1, with D perhaps matching TRBD2 (5 bases). There are 12 residues in the CDR3. Trimming took off 6 bases at V and 4 bases at J, with 7 bases between the two ends. CDR3: CASSRGYNEQFF. CDR3 sequence (DNA): TGTGCCAGCAGCCGGGGTTACAATGAGCAGTTCTTC.

CDR3 sequence reads: CASSLVGTGDSPLHF. In nucleotides, the CDR3 is TGTGCCAGCAGCTTAGTTGGGACAGGCGATTCACCCCTCCACTTT. The gene calls are TRBV7-2 and TRBJ1-6; 8 bases match TRBD1. CDR1 is SGHTA, CDR2 FQGNSA, per germline. The CDR3 sequence is 15 residues long. The junction had 4 bases not matched to a gene; V was cut back by 1 base and J by 8 bases.

The chain carries TRBV11-2 and TRBJ2-5; D is perhaps TRBD1 (6 bases). The germline V gene has CDR1 SGHAT and CDR2 FQNNGV. The CDR3 length is 13 residues. Trimming removed 3 bases from V and 3 bases from J, with 8 bases in between. CDR3 DNA sequence: TGTGCCAGCAGCTTTTCAGGGGAAGAGACCCAGTACTTC. As protein: CASSFSGEETQYF.

The chain has TRBV30 and TRBJ1-1, with D possibly matching TRBD1 (6 bases). The germline V and J ends were trimmed by 3 bases and 10 bases, with 18 bases remaining between them. The CDR3 runs 13 residues. CDR1 and CDR2 (germline): GTSNPN, SVGIG (reference sequence). CDR3 sequence: CAWRHRVEQGAFF. Here the CDR3 DNA reads TGTGCCTGGAGACATCGGGTTGAACAGGGAGCTTTCTTT.

The count of this clone is one. The chain uses TRBV21-1 and TRBJ1-2; the DNA was not compared with TRBD1, the D call given in the table. TRBV21-1 is given as a pseudogene. The CDR3 contains 16 residues. The CDR3: CASSLTPGGGNYGYTF. For the CDR3, the DNA is TGTGCCAGCAGCCTAACGCCAGGGGGTGGCAACTATGGCTACACCTTC.

CDR3 nucleotide sequence: TGTGCCAGCAGTAGGACAGAGAACACTGAAGCTTTCTTT. Its translation is CASSRTENTEAFF. V gene TRBV6-5 combines with J gene TRBJ1-1; possible D gene TRBD1, 6 bases. CDR1 is MNHEY and CDR2 is SVGAGI in the germline V gene. V was trimmed by 5 bases and J by 1 base, leaving 8 bases between them. This CDR3 is built from 13 residues.

The rearrangement uses TRBV7-2 and TRBJ1-1; 8 nucleotides align to TRBD1. J was trimmed by 4 bases and V by 2 bases; bases with no gene match: 6. The length of the CDR3 is 15 residues. CDR1 is SGHTA, CDR2 FQGNSA, per germline. CDR3 region: CASSLRTGTATEAFF. CDR3 in DNA: TGTGCCAGCAGCTTACGGACAGGGACGGCCACTGAAGCTTTCTTT.

The gene calls are TRBV27 and TRBJ2-7; D is perhaps TRBD2 (5 bases). V was cut by 6 bases and J by 3 bases, with 18 bases left in between. Germline lookup yields CDR1 MNHEY and CDR2 SMNVEV (reference sequence). CDR3 length: 15 residues. The CDR3 DNA reads TGTGCCAGCAGCCGAGCACCGGGATCCGTCTACGAGCAGTACTTC. Translation: CASSRAPGSVYEQYF.

CDR3 in DNA: TGTGCCAGTAGTACGTCGCGAGTCGGCTCTGGAAACACCATATATTTT. It yields the protein CASSTSRVGSGNTIYF. The chain employs TRBV19 and TRBJ1-3; D not certain. The CDR3 runs to 16 residues. Trimming left V 4 bases short and J 0 bases short, with 13 bases between. Germline values: CDR1 LNHDA, CDR2 SQIVND (reference sequence).

This clone was picked up one time. This chain uses TRBV5-1 with TRBJ2-5, with 7 bases fitting TRBD1. This CDR3 spans 17 amino acids. The germline gives CDR1 SGHRS, CDR2 YFSETQ. V was pared by 2 bases and J by 5 bases, with 15 bases of the junction left unmatched. The chain's CDR3 is CASSFFAGGPVSETQYF. The CDR3 nucleotides are TGCGCCAGCAGCTTCTTTGCAGGGGGTCCCGTTAGCGAGACCCAGTACTTC. The whole variable domain, filled in from reference TRBV5-1 and TRBJ2-5, reads KAGVTQTPRYLIKTRGQQVTLSCSPISGHRSVSWYQQTPGQGLQFLFEYFSETQRNKGNFPGRFSGRQFSNSRSEMNVSTLELGDSALYLCASSFFAGGPVSETQYFGPGTRLLVL.

The genes are TRBV2 and TRBJ2-7, with D maybe TRBD1 (5 bases). CDR3 length: 14 residues. V was cut by 3 bases and J by 2 bases, with 11 bases left in between. In germline, CDR1 is SNHLY, CDR2 FYNNEI. CDR3 nucleotides: TGTGCCAGCAGTGACCAGGGCTTGGCCTACGAGCAGTACTTC. Translating gives CASSDQGLAYEQYF.

This chain connects TRBV21-1 to TRBJ1-2; the table gives TRBD1 as D, unverified against the DNA. TRBV21-1 is designated a pseudogene. The CDR3 runs 14 residues. The DNA for the CDR3 is TGTGCCAGCTACTACGGGACAGGCGACTATGGCTACACCTTC. It yields the protein CASYYGTGDYGYTF.

This chain links TRBV5-5 with TRBJ2-1; a possible D gene is TRBD1 (6 bases). Germline loops: CDR1 SGHKS, CDR2 YYEKEE (reference sequence). CDR3 size: 16 residues. Trimming stripped 0 bases from V and 2 bases from J, with 12 bases between. CDR3: CASSLVDRLTYNEQFF. DNA of the CDR3: TGTGCCAGCAGCTTGGTGGACAGACTTACCTACAATGAGCAGTTCTTC.

V gene TRBV9 combines with J gene TRBJ1-1; 8 bases map to TRBD1. Germline trimming cut 0 bases from V and 9 bases from J; bases unmatched to any gene: 4. This CDR3 is built from 13 residues. Germline V gene sequence: CDR1 SGDLS, CDR2 YYNGEE. CDR3 nucleotide sequence: TGTGCCAGCAGCGTAGGCGGGACAGGTAAAGCTTTCTTT. This encodes CASSVGGTGKAFF.

This sequence joins TRBV5-1 and TRBJ2-7; D might be TRBD2 (5 bases). V was clipped by 2 bases and J by 0 bases, with 9 bases between them. This CDR3 spans 14 amino acids. Germline V gene data show CDR1 as SGHRS and CDR2 as YFSETQ. The CDR3 region is CASSLTRGSYEQYF. Here the CDR3 DNA reads TGCGCCAGCAGCTTAACACGGGGCTCCTACGAGCAGTACTTC.

The chain joins TRBV3-1 (or the pseudogene TRBV3-2) to TRBJ2-7, with D tentatively TRBD2 (7 bases). V lost 1 base and J 2 bases, leaving 30 bases between the germline ends. The CDR3 contains 21 residues. Germline assignment: CDR1 LGHDT and CDR2 YNNKEL (reference sequence). This CDR3 reads CASSQGGRGAGLPARTYEQYF. In DNA form, the CDR3 reads TGTGCCAGCAGCCAAGGGGGTCGGGGGGCAGGACTACCGGCGAGGACCTACGAGCAGTACTTC.